Listed here are 26 T cell receptor beta chains from one sample, sequenced in a study of T cells after posttransplantation cyclophosphamide. Assay used: immunoSEQ multiplex PCR; TCRdb lists only in-frame clones, some missing. The sample was found to contain around 44,000 clones, and every one recurs. Sequenced material: PBMCs. The receptors shown here come from a man aged 35 to 55 in good health, CMV-negative, and a related stem cell transplant donor.

The chain uses TRBV30 and TRBJ1-2; 10 bases align to TRBD1. CDR3 size: 13 residues. The V gene's germline CDR1 is GTSNPN and CDR2 SVGIG (reference sequence). After removal of 0 bases from V and 6 bases from J, the junction contained 1 base not matched to a gene. In DNA form, the CDR3 reads TGTGCCTGGAGTGTAGGACAGGGGGATGGCTACACCTTC. It yields the protein CAWSVGQGDGYTF.

This clone was counted ten times or more. This sequence joins TRBV11-3 and TRBJ2-1; D is perhaps TRBD2 (5 bases). There are 16 residues in the CDR3. V lost 1 base and J 2 bases, leaving 12 bases between the germline ends. Germline CDR1 and CDR2: SGHNT and YENEEA. The CDR3 loop is CASSLVYGKTYNEQFF. For the CDR3, the DNA is TGTGCCAGCAGCTTAGTTTACGGGAAGACCTACAATGAGCAGTTCTTC.

Many counts were recorded for this clone. The J gene is TRBJ2-6, the V gene TRBV27; perhaps TRBD1 as D (5 bases). V dropped 5 bases and J dropped 3 bases, with 8 bases sitting between them. The CDR3 has 14 residues. Germline-derived CDR1 and CDR2 are MNHEY and SMNVEV (reference sequence). CDR3 region: CASSGHNGANVLTF. The CDR3 nucleotides read TGTGCCAGCAGTGGACATAATGGGGCCAACGTCCTGACTTTC.

This clone was observed many times. The chain joins TRBV5-1 to TRBJ1-5; 7 bases match TRBD1. Germline loops: CDR1 SGHRS, CDR2 YFSETQ. CDR3 length equals 15 residues. V trimming: 0 bases; J trimming: 3 bases; junction bases outside the gene matches: 3. As DNA, the CDR3 is TGCGCCAGCAGCTTGGGCGGACAGGTCAATCAGCCCCAGCATTTT. Protein product: CASSLGGQVNQPQHF.

This clone was observed at least ten times. J is TRBJ1-1 and V is TRBV11-3; no firm D call. The length of the CDR3 is 14 residues. Trimming left V 2 bases short and J 3 bases short, with 10 bases between. The germline gives CDR1 SGHNT, CDR2 YENEEA. This CDR3 reads CASSLRDIDTEAFF. CDR3 DNA sequence: TGTGCCAGCAGCTTACGTGACATAGACACTGAAGCTTTCTTT.

This clone was counted many times. The V gene is TRBV28, the J gene TRBJ1-4; TRBD1 matches at 9 bases. V gave up 6 bases and J gave up 8 bases; unmatched junction bases: 10. CDR1 is MDHEN, CDR2 SYDVKM, per germline. This CDR3 contains 15 residues. The DNA of the CDR3 is TGTGCCAGCAGAGCACCGGGACAGGGATCCGAAAAACTGTTTTTT. This translates into CASRAPGQGSEKLFF.

This chain joins TRBV6-5 and TRBJ1-6; perhaps TRBD1 as D (6 bases). The CDR3 has 15 amino acids. Germline values: CDR1 MNHEY, CDR2 SVGAGI. V lost 2 bases to trimming and J lost 5 bases, with 10 bases between them. CDR3 DNA sequence: TGTGCCAGCAGTTACAGGGGGACGGATAATTCACCCCTCCACTTT. Its translation: CASSYRGTDNSPLHF.

There are many counts of this clone. In DNA form, the CDR3 reads TGCGCCAGCAGTGGGGGTTGCCGGGACTCCCCCGGCACCGGGGAGCTGTTTTTT. Translated: CASSGGCRDSPGTGELFF. The V and J genes are TRBV10-1 and TRBJ2-2, with D possibly TRBD2 on 6 matching bases. V lost 4 bases and J 4 bases, leaving 22 bases between the germline ends. Germline CDR1 reads WNHNN; CDR2 reads SYGVQD (reference sequence). This CDR3 is 18 amino acids long.

This clone was detected many times. The genes are TRBV5-6 and TRBJ2-6, with D possibly TRBD2 on 6 matching bases. The germline gives CDR1 SGHDT, CDR2 YYEEEE. CDR3 length: 18 residues. The V and J ends lost 6 bases and 4 bases respectively, with 23 bases between them. The CDR3 spells CASIDPRRDRGGANVLTF. As DNA, the CDR3 is TGTGCCAGCATCGACCCCCGGCGGGATAGGGGCGGGGCCAACGTCCTGACTTTC.

There are many counts of this clone. The V gene is TRBV14, the J gene TRBJ2-5, with a possible D match to TRBD1 (6 bases). The V end was cut by 3 bases, the J end by 3 bases, with 17 bases between. CDR1 and CDR2 from the germline V gene are SGHDN and FVKESK. This CDR3 contains 16 residues. CDR3 residues: CASSQRSFNREETQYF. CDR3 bases: TGTGCCAGCAGCCAGCGAAGTTTTAACAGGGAAGAGACCCAGTACTTC. Combining the CDR3 with reference TRBV14 and TRBJ2-5 gives the whole variable domain EAGVTQFPSHSVIEKGQTVTLRCDPISGHDNLYWYRRVMGKEIKFLLHFVKESKQDESGMPNNRFLAERTGGTYSTLKVQPAELEDSGVYFCASSQRSFNREETQYFGPGTRLLVL.

This clone was found a few times. An end of the junction differs from the germline gene, which may be a read error. The J gene is TRBJ1-2, the V gene TRBV13, with a tentative D call TRBD1 (6 bases). CDR1 PRHDT and CDR2 FYEKMQ come from the germline V gene (reference sequence). The CDR3 sequence is 14 residues long. CDR3 protein: CAGSEDRGGYGYTF. The CDR3 coding sequence is TGTGCCGGCAGCGAGGACAGAGGGGGTTATGGCTACACCTTC.

This clone appeared a few times. Here the CDR3 DNA reads TGTGCCAGCAGCCCGATAGGCGGCGAGCAGTACTTC. This gives the protein CASSPIGGEQYF. This chain connects TRBV6-5 to TRBJ2-5; D is undetermined. The J call may be in error: the DNA end matches TRBJ2-7 better. Germline V gene data show CDR1 as MNHEY and CDR2 as SVGAGI. CDR3 size: 12 residues.

This CDR3 is CASSPGDRDYDEQFF. The CDR3 DNA follows: TGTGCCAGCTCACCAGGGGACAGGGATTACGATGAGCAGTTCTTC. The rearrangement uses TRBV18 and TRBJ2-1; 9 bases fit TRBD1. This CDR3 is built from 15 residues. V lost 2 bases and J lost 8; bases outside the gene matches: 7. The germline CDR1 and CDR2 sequences are KGHSH and LQKENI.

Ten or more counts support this clone. This chain links TRBV27 with TRBJ2-5; 9 bases are a match to TRBD1. Germline CDR1 and CDR2: MNHEY and SMNVEV (reference sequence). V gave up 2 bases and J gave up 5 bases; unmatched junction bases: 0. The CDR3 extends over 13 amino acids. The CDR3: CASSLGQGETQYF. The CDR3 nucleotides read TGTGCCAGCAGTTTAGGACAGGGGGAGACCCAGTACTTC.

There are a few counts of this clone. V usage is TRBV7-9 and J usage is TRBJ2-5; D is perhaps TRBD2 (6 bases). The V gene lost 6 bases and the J gene lost 3 bases, with 17 bases spanning the gap. Germline lookup yields CDR1 SEHNR and CDR2 FQNEAQ (reference sequence). The CDR3 loop spans 15 amino acids. Here the CDR3 DNA reads TGTGCCAGCAGTCTAACCGGGAGCCAGGAAGAGACCCAGTACTTC. Encoded protein: CASSLTGSQEETQYF.

This clone was detected ten times or more. This chain joins TRBV6-6 and TRBJ2-1, with D perhaps TRBD1 (6 bases). Germline V gives CDR1 MNHNY, CDR2 SVGAGI (reference sequence). Trimming left V 6 bases short and J 7 bases short, with 10 bases between. The CDR3 contains 12 residues. The CDR3 nucleotides are TGTGCCAGCAGCAGAGACAGGAATGAGCAGTTCTTC. Its protein product is CASSRDRNEQFF.

This clone was seen repeatedly, ten times or more. The chain links TRBV2 to TRBJ1-3, with D perhaps matching TRBD1 (5 bases). The CDR3 length is 14 residues. Trimming pared 1 base from V and 2 bases from J, leaving 6 bases between. From germline, CDR1 is SNHLY and CDR2 FYNNEI. The CDR3 here is CASSEGTPGNTIYF. The CDR3 nucleotides are TGTGCCAGCAGTGAAGGGACACCTGGAAACACCATATATTTT.

This clone was found many times. J is TRBJ2-5 and V is TRBV11-2, with D possibly matching TRBD2 (6 bases). V dropped 1 base and J dropped 3 bases, with 9 bases sitting between them. CDR1 SGHAT and CDR2 FQNNGV come from the germline V gene. CDR3 size: 14 residues. Here the CDR3 reads CASSLAGVKETQYF. The CDR3 DNA follows: TGTGCCAGCAGCTTAGCGGGAGTAAAAGAGACCCAGTACTTC.

In this sample, this clone turned up many times. The same CDR3 arises from other DNA sequences in this sample as well. The V and J genes are TRBV27 and TRBJ1-1; D perhaps matches TRBD1 (5 bases). The V end lost 5 bases, the J end lost 4 bases, and 14 bases lay between the germline ends. The CDR3 consists of 14 residues. In germline, CDR1 is MNHEY, CDR2 SMNVEV (reference sequence). The CDR3 region has the DNA TGTGCCAGCAGTCTTCGGGGCGGGAGCACTGAAGCTTTCTTT. Translating gives CASSLRGGSTEAFF.

The chain couples TRBV18 to TRBJ1-5; 8 bases line up with TRBD1. The CDR3 covers 15 residues. Unmatched junction bases numbered 4, after V lost 4 bases and J lost 2 bases. CDR1 and CDR2 (germline): KGHSH, LQKENI. This chain's CDR3 is CASSHKQGGNQPQHF. CDR3 sequence (DNA): TGTGCCAGCTCACACAAACAGGGGGGCAATCAGCCCCAGCATTTT. Variable domain in full (rest from reference TRBV18 and TRBJ1-5): NAGVMQNPRHLVRRRGQEARLRCSPMKGHSHVYWYRQLPEEGLKFMVYLQKENIIDESGMPKERFSAEFPKEGPSILRIQQVVRGDSAAYFCASSHKQGGNQPQHFGDGTRLSIL.

In its sample, this clone was seen many times. This chain links TRBV5-1 with TRBJ1-1, with D unresolved. The CDR3 sequence is 15 residues long. Germline-derived CDR1 and CDR2 are SGHRS and YFSETQ. Trimming took off 0 bases at V and 0 bases at J, with 9 bases between the two ends. This chain's CDR3 is CASSLEQAVNTEAFF. The CDR3 region has the DNA TGCGCCAGCAGCTTGGAGCAGGCCGTGAACACTGAAGCTTTCTTT.

This clone was seen more than once but under ten times. The V call is TRBV29-1, the J call TRBJ2-3, with a possible D match to TRBD2 (6 bases). The CDR3 is made up of 14 amino acids. V lost 3 bases and J 6 bases, leaving 16 bases between the germline ends. CDR1 SQVTM and CDR2 ANQGSEA come from the germline V gene. The CDR3 DNA follows: TGCAGCGTTGACGGGTCCCGGGGGTTCGATACGCAGTATTTT. It translates to CSVDGSRGFDTQYF.

The sample holds many counts of this clone. CDR3 coding DNA: TGTGCCAGCAGCTTAGGGCTAGCGGGAACCTACAATGAGCAGTTCTTC. This codes for CASSLGLAGTYNEQFF. The chain has TRBV11-3 and TRBJ2-1, with 9 bases fitting TRBD2. The CDR3 length is 16 residues. Germline V gene sequence: CDR1 SGHNT, CDR2 YENEEA. V lost 1 base to trimming and J lost 2 bases; unmatched junction nucleotides: 3.

The chain links TRBV25-1 to TRBJ1-3, with 9 bases fitting TRBD1. J gave up 7 bases and V 7 bases, and 11 bases lay outside the gene matches. Germline CDR1 MGHDK, CDR2 SYGVNS. This CDR3 is built from 15 residues. CDR3 residues: CASTGTGKGWNTIYF. For the CDR3, the DNA is TGTGCCAGCACCGGGACAGGGAAGGGTTGGAACACCATATATTTT.

This clone was seen ten or more times. V gene TRBV13 combines with J gene TRBJ1-1; no clear D. Trimming took 1 base from V and 2 from J, leaving 5 bases between them. The V gene's germline CDR1 is PRHDT and CDR2 FYEKMQ (reference sequence). The CDR3 totals 13 residues. CDR3 sequence: CASSLVSNTEAFF. Written as DNA, the CDR3 is TGTGCCAGCAGCTTAGTATCCAACACTGAAGCTTTCTTT.

This clone was seen at least ten times. Other DNA sequences in this sample translate to the same CDR3. The V and J genes are TRBV6-5 and TRBJ2-3, with 11 bases matching TRBD2. This CDR3 spans 16 amino acids. The ends lost 2 bases at V and 6 bases at J; junction bases unmatched: 7. From germline, CDR1 is MNHEY and CDR2 SVGAGI. As DNA, the CDR3 is TGTGCCAGCAGTTACGGTTTAGCGGGGGGGCCCGATACGCAGTATTTT. Its translation: CASSYGLAGGPDTQYF.